This is a list of T cell receptor beta chains from one sample in a study of shared clonotypes between healthy human individuals. The data were produced by immunoSEQ multiplex PCR, yet TCRdb's version contains in-frame clones alone and is incomplete. The data show 2 million or so clones, roughly 96% seen once. Sequencing was carried out using naive CD4+ T cells sorted from blood. The receptor source for this set is a man younger than 35 in good health. Each CDR3 is given with its conserved first and last residue. D genes are given only for firm matches. Where a row states a size, it is once, few, many or the class of an expanded clone; other rows omit it.

V	D	J	size	DNA	CDR3
TRBV6-6	-	TRBJ2-5	-	TGTGCCAGCAGTTACCTGGTCGTGGAGACCCAGTACTTC	CASSYLVVETQYF
TRBV30	TRBD2	TRBJ2-3	-	TGTGCCTGGAGTGTACAAACTAGCGGGGATCCCGTTGATTTT	CAWSVQTSGDPVDF
TRBV6-6	-	TRBJ2-7	-	TGTGCCAGCAGAAGCTCGGGAGAAGAGCAGTACTTC	CASRSSGEEQYF
TRBV27	-	TRBJ2-3	-	TGTGCCAGCAGTTTATGGGGGCGCCCAGATACGCAGTATTTT	CASSLWGRPDTQYF
TRBV2	TRBD2	TRBJ2-3	-	TGTGCCAGCAGGCCAACTAGCGGGAGTTCAACAGATACGCAGTATTTT	CASRPTSGSSTDTQYF
TRBV18	TRBD1	TRBJ2-7	-	TGTGCCAGCTCACCACCCACAGGGGTCGAGCAGTACTTC	CASSPPTGVEQYF
TRBV5-1	-	TRBJ1-5	-	TGCGCCAGCAAAACCGATCAGCCCCAGCATTTT	CASKTDQPQHF
TRBV27	-	TRBJ2-3	-	TGTGCCAGCAGCCCCAGAATCGACTGGCAATACACAGATACGCAGTATTTT	CASSPRIDWQYTDTQYF
TRBV2	-	TRBJ1-3	once	TGTGCCAGCACAGTCTCGGGAAACACCATATATTTT	CASTVSGNTIYF
TRBV21-1	-	TRBJ1-5	once	TGTGCCAGCAGCAAAGAAGGAGGGGAGGGTCAGCCCCAGCATTTT	CASSKEGGEGQPQHF
TRBV10-1	TRBD1	TRBJ2-2	once	TGCGCCAGCATTGAGCCAGGGGGCTATGGTTTGTTTTTT	CASIEPGGYGLFF
TRBV9	TRBD2	TRBJ2-7	once	TGTGCCAGCAGCCCGACTAGCGGGAGCGGCCACGAGCAGTACTTC	CASSPTSGSGHEQYF
TRBV10-1	TRBD1	TRBJ2-7	-	TGCGCCAGCAGTGGCACCGGGACAGGACTCTACGAGCAGTACTTC	CASSGTGTGLYEQYF
TRBV11-3	-	TRBJ2-2	-	TGTGCCAGCAGCTTAGAGGGCCTAGCGCACACCGGGGAGCTGTTTTTT	CASSLEGLAHTGELFF
TRBV2	-	TRBJ1-1	once	TGTGCCAGCAGCCTCCTGACAGAGAACACTGAAGCTTTCTTT	CASSLLTENTEAFF
TRBV21-1	-	TRBJ2-7	once	TGTGCCAGCAGCAAGCAAAAACAGGACTACGAGCAGTACTTC	CASSKQKQDYEQYF
TRBV6-6	TRBD1	TRBJ1-1	-	TGTGCCAGCCGAACCGGGACAGTGAACACTGAAGCTTTCTTT	CASRTGTVNTEAFF
TRBV19	TRBD1	TRBJ1-5	once	TGTGCCAGTAGTACGGGGGGACAGGCTTATAGCAATCAGCCCCAGCATTTT	CASSTGGQAYSNQPQHF
TRBV6-5	-	TRBJ2-1	once	TGTGCCAGCAGTCGAGGAAGGCAGAACAATGAGCAGTTCTTC	CASSRGRQNNEQFF
TRBV2	-	TRBJ1-1	-	TGTGCCAGCAACGATGGGGACATGGTTTCCACTGAAGCTTTCTTT	CASNDGDMVSTEAFF
TRBV18	-	TRBJ1-1	-	TGTGCCAGCTCACCAAGGGAGGGGTTCACTGAAGCTTTCTTT	CASSPREGFTEAFF
TRBV5-1	-	TRBJ2-7	-	TGCGCCAGTATGCGGGAAGGGAGCTCCTACGAGCAGTACTTC	CASMREGSSYEQYF
TRBV10-1	TRBD2	TRBJ2-3	-	TGCGCCAGCAGTGAGCGACGGGGGGGCACCGATACGCAGTATTTT	CASSERRGGTDTQYF
TRBV6-5	-	TRBJ1-1	-	TGTGCCAGCAGTTACAGGGGTGAAGGAACTGAAGCTTTCTTT	CASSYRGEGTEAFF
TRBV28	-	TRBJ1-5	-	TGTGCCAGCAGTTTTGCCCCTAAGGCCCAGCATTTT	CASSFAPKAQHF